The 18 T cell receptor beta chains in this list originate from one sample, sequenced in a study of cytotoxic CD8 clonotypes in ibrutinib-treated CLL. Measured with immunoSEQ multiplex PCR; TCRdb has only the in-frame clones, and not every one. The repertoire holds 150,000 or so clones, with over 75% as singletons. Specimen: PBMCs, collected at disease progression, from a patient treated with ibrutinib. The receptors stem from a human donor with chronic lymphocytic leukemia.

The V call is TRBV19, the J call TRBJ1-1; D might be TRBD1 (6 bases). Trimming removed 3 bases at V and 6 bases at J, with 17 bases between. This CDR3 comprises 15 residues. The germline V gene encodes CDR1 LNHDA and CDR2 SQIVND (reference sequence). The DNA for the CDR3 is TGTGCCAGTAGTATTTTGGGGGGGAGGACAGCTGAAGCTTTCTTT. Translating gives CASSILGGRTAEAFF.

The genes are TRBV9 and TRBJ1-2, with a possible D match to TRBD1 (5 bases). Germline V lookup: CDR1 SGDLS, CDR2 YYNGEE. The CDR3 has 14 amino acids. V was shortened by 4 bases and J by 2 bases, with 12 bases between the two germline ends. The CDR3 DNA reads TGTGCCAGCAGCCTCGGGGGGGAGAACTATGGCTACACCTTC. It specifies CASSLGGENYGYTF.

The CDR3 loop reads CASSEGLGEYF. DNA of the CDR3: TGTGCCAGCAGCGAGGGGCTAGGGGAGTACTTC. This chain joins TRBV5-4 and TRBJ2-7; TRBD1 or TRBD2 may be the D gene (5 bases each). Germline lookup yields CDR1 SGHNT and CDR2 YYREEE (reference sequence). V lost 4 bases to trimming and J lost 11 bases, with 13 bases between them. The CDR3 length is 11 residues.

V usage is TRBV7-2 and J usage is TRBJ2-4; tentative D call: TRBD1 (6 bases). CDR1 and CDR2 from the germline V gene are SGHTA and FQGNSA. CDR3 size: 17 residues. Trimming left V 4 bases short and J 9 bases short, with 25 bases between. The CDR3 nucleotides read TGTGCCAGCAGCTGCGGCTCGTATGGTTGCAGGGGCGGCATTCAGTACTTC. Its translation: CASSCGSYGCRGGIQYF.

V and J are TRBV2 and TRBJ1-2, with D unresolved. The germline gives CDR1 SNHLY, CDR2 FYNNEI. Trimming cost V 6 bases and J 0 bases, with 14 bases left between them. This CDR3 is built from 15 residues. The CDR3 loop is CASRFQSGANYGYTF. The CDR3 bases are TGTGCCAGCAGGTTTCAAAGTGGGGCTAACTATGGCTACACCTTC.

A note on this clone: Within the sample, other DNA sequences also encode this same CDR3. The chain has TRBV7-2 and TRBJ2-7, with D unclear. The CDR3 has 12 amino acids. Germline CDR1 reads SGHTA; CDR2 reads FQGNSA. Trimming removed 2 bases from V and 6 bases from J, with 8 bases in between. In nucleotides, the CDR3 is TGTGCCAGCAGCTTACTTCTGGGCGAGCAGTACTTC. Protein sequence: CASSLLLGEQYF.

The V call is TRBV5-6, the J call TRBJ1-2; D gene ambiguous. CDR1 and CDR2 (germline): SGHDT, YYEEEE. Trimming shortened V by 2 bases and J by 0 bases, and 2 bases separated the two germline ends. The CDR3 covers 12 residues. Written as DNA, the CDR3 is TGTGCCAGCAGCTTAGCTAACTATGGCTACACCTTC. Translated, it gives CASSLANYGYTF.

This chain links TRBV18 with TRBJ2-7, with TRBD1 matching 7 bases. The CDR3 covers 17 residues. Trimming at V came to 6 bases and at J to 3 bases, leaving 17 bases not matched to a gene. In germline, CDR1 is KGHSH, CDR2 LQKENI. CDR3 protein: CASSQERQNRGYYEQYF. The CDR3 nucleotides are TGTGCCAGCTCGCAGGAGCGGCAAAACAGGGGTTACTACGAGCAGTACTTC.

The rearrangement uses TRBV5-1 and TRBJ2-1; D is undetermined. This CDR3 is 13 amino acids long. Germline V gene data show CDR1 as SGHRS and CDR2 as YFSETQ. V was clipped by 0 bases and J by 6 bases, with 7 bases between them. Here the CDR3 reads CASSLGVGNEQFF. The DNA for the CDR3 is TGCGCCAGCAGCTTGGGGGTCGGCAATGAGCAGTTCTTC.

V gene TRBV29-1 combines with J gene TRBJ2-7, with a possible D match to TRBD1 (5 bases). Germline CDR1 reads SQVTM; CDR2 reads ANQGSEA. Trimming cost V 1 base and J 2 bases, with 15 bases left between them. CDR3 length: 15 residues. The CDR3 protein is CSVEATGARPYEQYF. The CDR3 nucleotides read TGCAGCGTTGAAGCCACAGGAGCGAGGCCCTACGAGCAGTACTTC.

The count of this clone is one. The chain employs TRBV27 and TRBJ1-1, with 7 bases that match TRBD1. The CDR3 has 14 amino acids. V was pared by 3 bases and J by 5 bases, with 6 bases of the junction left unmatched. Germline V CDR1 and CDR2: MNHEY, SMNVEV (reference sequence). CDR3 sequence reads: CASSFDRGRTEAFF. The CDR3 DNA sequence: TGTGCCAGCAGTTTTGATAGGGGGCGTACTGAAGCTTTCTTT.

The chain uses TRBV6-4 and TRBJ1-1; D is possibly TRBD1 (5 bases). CDR1 and CDR2 from the germline V gene are MRHNA and SNTAGT. Deletions cut 2 bases from V and 5 bases from J, with 15 bases between. This CDR3 spans 15 amino acids. The CDR3 loop is CASSDRAGTLTEAFF. CDR3 in DNA: TGTGCCAGCAGTGACAGAGCCGGGACGCTGACTGAAGCTTTCTTT.

CDR3 in amino acids: CASSQGLVNWELFF. The DNA for the CDR3 is TGCGCCAGCAGCCAAGGACTAGTCAATTGGGAGCTGTTTTTT. The V and J genes are TRBV4-3 and TRBJ2-2, with a weak D call TRBD2 (6 bases). The germline V gene encodes CDR1 LGHNA and CDR2 YSLEER. The CDR3 runs to 14 residues. V was cut by 1 base and J by 9 bases, with 12 bases left in between.

The chain employs TRBV10-3 and TRBJ1-3, with D possibly matching TRBD1 (6 bases). Per germline, CDR1 ENHRY and CDR2 SYGVKD. The CDR3 sequence is 17 residues long. Trimming left V 0 bases short and J 0 bases short, with 12 bases between. The chain's CDR3 is CAISESGTTYSGNTIYF. CDR3 coding DNA: TGTGCCATCAGTGAGTCGGGGACAACTTACTCTGGAAACACCATATATTTT.

The CDR3 region has the DNA TGTGCCAGCAGCTTAGGGGGACTAGCGGGAGCTGAGACCCAGTACTTC. It yields the protein CASSLGGLAGAETQYF. The chain uses TRBV11-2 and TRBJ2-5; 14 bases map to TRBD2. With 1 base clipped from V and 5 bases from J, the junction kept 3 bases outside the gene matches. Germline V CDR1 and CDR2: SGHAT, FQNNGV. The CDR3 has 16 amino acids.

This chain's CDR3 is CASSFPVETQYF. The CDR3 DNA reads TGTGCCAGCAGTTTCCCTGTAGAGACCCAGTACTTC. The V call is TRBV28, the J call TRBJ2-5; D gene uncertain. Looked up from germline, CDR1 is MDHEN and CDR2 is SYDVKM. Trimming cost V 3 bases and J 4 bases, with 6 bases left between them. CDR3 length equals 12 residues.

The chain couples TRBV11-2 to TRBJ2-7; D is undetermined. CDR1 SGHAT and CDR2 FQNNGV come from the germline V gene. Trimming cost V 0 bases and J 3 bases, with 9 bases left between them. The CDR3 spans 14 residues. CDR3 amino acids: CASSLDTAFYEQYF. The CDR3 bases are TGTGCCAGCAGCTTAGATACAGCTTTCTACGAGCAGTACTTC.

The genes are TRBV13 and TRBJ1-3; no reliable D call. The germline V gene encodes CDR1 PRHDT and CDR2 FYEKMQ (reference sequence). The CDR3 has 16 amino acids. Trimming stripped 0 bases from V and 4 bases from J, with 13 bases between. CDR3 region: CASSLGAARLGNTIYF. CDR3 bases: TGTGCCAGCAGCTTAGGGGCGGCCCGGCTCGGAAACACCATATATTTT.